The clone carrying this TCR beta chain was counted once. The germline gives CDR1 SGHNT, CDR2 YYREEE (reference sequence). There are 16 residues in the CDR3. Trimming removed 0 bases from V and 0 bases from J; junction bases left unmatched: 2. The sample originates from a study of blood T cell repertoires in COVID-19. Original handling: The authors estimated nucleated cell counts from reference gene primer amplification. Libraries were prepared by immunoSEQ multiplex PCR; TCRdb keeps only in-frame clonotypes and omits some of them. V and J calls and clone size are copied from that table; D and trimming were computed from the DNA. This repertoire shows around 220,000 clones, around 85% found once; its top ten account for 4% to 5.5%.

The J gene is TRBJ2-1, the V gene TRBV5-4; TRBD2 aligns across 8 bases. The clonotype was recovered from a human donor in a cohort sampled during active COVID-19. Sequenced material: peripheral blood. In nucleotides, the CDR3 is TGTGCCAGCAGCTTGGGGGGACTAGTCTCCTACAATGAGCAGTTCTTC. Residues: CASSLGGLVSYNEQFF.